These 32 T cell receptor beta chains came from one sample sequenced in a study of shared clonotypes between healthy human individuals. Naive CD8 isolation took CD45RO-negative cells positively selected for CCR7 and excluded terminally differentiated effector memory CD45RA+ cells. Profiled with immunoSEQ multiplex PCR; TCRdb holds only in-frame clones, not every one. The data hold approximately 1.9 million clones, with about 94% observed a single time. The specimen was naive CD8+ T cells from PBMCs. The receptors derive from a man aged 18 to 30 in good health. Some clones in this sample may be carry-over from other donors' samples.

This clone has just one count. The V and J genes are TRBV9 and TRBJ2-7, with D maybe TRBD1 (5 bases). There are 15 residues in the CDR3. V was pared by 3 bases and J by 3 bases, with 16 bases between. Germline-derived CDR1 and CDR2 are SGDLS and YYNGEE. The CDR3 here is CASSAQGAHFYEQYF. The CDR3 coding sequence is TGTGCCAGCAGCGCCCAGGGCGCCCATTTCTACGAGCAGTACTTC.

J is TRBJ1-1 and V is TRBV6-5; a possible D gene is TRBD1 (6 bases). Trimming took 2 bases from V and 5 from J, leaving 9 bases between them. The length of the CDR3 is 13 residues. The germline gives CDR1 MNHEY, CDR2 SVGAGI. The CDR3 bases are TGTGCCAGCAGTTACGGGCAGGGGACTGAAGCTTTCTTT. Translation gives CASSYGQGTEAFF.

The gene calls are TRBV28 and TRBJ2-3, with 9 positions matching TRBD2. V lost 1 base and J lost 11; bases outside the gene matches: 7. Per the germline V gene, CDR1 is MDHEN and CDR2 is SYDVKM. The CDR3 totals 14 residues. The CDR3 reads CASSLFSGSYEQYF. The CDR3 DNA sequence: TGTGCCAGCAGTTTATTTAGCGGGAGTTATGAGCAGTATTTT.

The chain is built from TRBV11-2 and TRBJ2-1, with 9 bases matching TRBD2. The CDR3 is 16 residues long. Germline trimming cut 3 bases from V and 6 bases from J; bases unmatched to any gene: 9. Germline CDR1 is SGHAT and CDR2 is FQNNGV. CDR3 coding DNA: TGTGCCAGCAGCTTGTATCGGCGGGGGGGGCCCAATGAGCAGTTCTTC. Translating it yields CASSLYRRGGPNEQFF. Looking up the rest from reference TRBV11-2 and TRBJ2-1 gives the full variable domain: EAGVAQSPRYKIIEKRQSVAFWCNPISGHATLYWYQQILGQGPKLLIQFQNNGVVDDSQLPKDRFSAERLKGVDSTLKIQPAKLEDSAVYLCASSLYRRGGPNEQFFGPGTRLTVL.

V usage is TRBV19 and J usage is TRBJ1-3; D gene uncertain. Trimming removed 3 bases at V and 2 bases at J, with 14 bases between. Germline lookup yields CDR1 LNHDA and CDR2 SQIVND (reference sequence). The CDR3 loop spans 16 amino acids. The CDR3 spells CASSIETEGAGNTIYF. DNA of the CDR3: TGTGCCAGTAGTATCGAGACCGAGGGCGCTGGAAACACCATATATTTT.

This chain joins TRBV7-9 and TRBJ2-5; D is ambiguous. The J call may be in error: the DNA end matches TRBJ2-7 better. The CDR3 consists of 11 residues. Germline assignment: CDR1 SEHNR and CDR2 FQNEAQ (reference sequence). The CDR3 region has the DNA TGTGCCTCCACCAGCTCCTACGAGCAGTACTTC. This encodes CASTSSYEQYF.

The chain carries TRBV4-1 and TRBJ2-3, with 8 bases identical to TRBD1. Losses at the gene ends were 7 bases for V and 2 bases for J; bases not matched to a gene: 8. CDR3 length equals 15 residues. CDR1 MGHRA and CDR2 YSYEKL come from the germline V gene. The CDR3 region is CASTQGAKDTDTQYF. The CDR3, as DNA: TGCGCCAGCACCCAGGGGGCGAAGGACACAGATACGCAGTATTTT.

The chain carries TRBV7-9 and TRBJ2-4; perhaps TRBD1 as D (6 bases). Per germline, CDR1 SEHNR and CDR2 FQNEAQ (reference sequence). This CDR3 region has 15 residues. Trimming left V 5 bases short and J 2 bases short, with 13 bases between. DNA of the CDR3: TGTGCCAGCAGCCCCCCAGGGGCCTCCAAAAACATTCAGTACTTC. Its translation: CASSPPGASKNIQYF.

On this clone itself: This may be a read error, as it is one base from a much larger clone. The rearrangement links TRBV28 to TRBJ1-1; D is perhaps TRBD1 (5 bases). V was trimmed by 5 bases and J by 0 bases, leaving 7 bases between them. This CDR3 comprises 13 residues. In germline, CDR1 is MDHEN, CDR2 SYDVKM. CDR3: CASSDSMNTEAFF. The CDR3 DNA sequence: TGTGCCAGCAGTGACAGCATGAACACTGAAGCTTTCTTT.

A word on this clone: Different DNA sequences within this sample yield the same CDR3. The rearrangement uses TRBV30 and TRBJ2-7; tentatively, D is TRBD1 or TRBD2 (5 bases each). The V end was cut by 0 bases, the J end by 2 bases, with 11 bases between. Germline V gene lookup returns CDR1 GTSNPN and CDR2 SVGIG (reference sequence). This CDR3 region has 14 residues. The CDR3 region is CAWSVGAGTYEQYF. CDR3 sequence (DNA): TGTGCCTGGAGTGTTGGGGCGGGTACCTACGAGCAGTACTTC.

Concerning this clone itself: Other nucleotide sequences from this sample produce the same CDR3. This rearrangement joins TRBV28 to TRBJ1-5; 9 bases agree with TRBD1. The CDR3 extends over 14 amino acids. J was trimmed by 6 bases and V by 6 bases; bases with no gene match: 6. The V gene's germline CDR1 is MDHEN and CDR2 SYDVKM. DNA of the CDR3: TGTGCCAGCAGCCCGGGACAGGGAGGTCAGCCCCAGCATTTT. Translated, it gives CASSPGQGGQPQHF.

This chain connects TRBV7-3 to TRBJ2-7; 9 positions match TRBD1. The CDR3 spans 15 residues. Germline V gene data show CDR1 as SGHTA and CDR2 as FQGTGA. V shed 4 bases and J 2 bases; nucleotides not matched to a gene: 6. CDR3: CASSCRGTGTYEQYF. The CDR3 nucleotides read TGTGCCAGCAGCTGCAGGGGGACAGGGACCTACGAGCAGTACTTC.

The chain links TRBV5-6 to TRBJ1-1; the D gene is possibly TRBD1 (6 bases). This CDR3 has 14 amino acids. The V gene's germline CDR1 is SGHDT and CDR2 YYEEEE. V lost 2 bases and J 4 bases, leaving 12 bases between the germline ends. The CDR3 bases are TGTGCCAGCAGCTTTAGTCAGGGGAGCACTGAAGCTTTCTTT. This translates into CASSFSQGSTEAFF. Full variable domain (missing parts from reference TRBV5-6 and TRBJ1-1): DAGVTQSPTHLIKTRGQQVTLRCSPKSGHDTVSWYQQALGQGPQFIFQYYEEEERQRGNFPDRFSGHQFPNYSSELNVNALLLGDSALYLCASSFSQGSTEAFFGQGTRLTVV.

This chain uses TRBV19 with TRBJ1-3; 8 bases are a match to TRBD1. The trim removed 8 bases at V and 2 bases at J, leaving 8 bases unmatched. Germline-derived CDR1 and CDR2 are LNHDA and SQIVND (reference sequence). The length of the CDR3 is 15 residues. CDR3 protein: CASSLGTGTGNTIYF. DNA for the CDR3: TGTGCCAGTTCGCTTGGGACAGGCACTGGAAACACCATATATTTT. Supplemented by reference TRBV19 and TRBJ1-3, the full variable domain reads DGGITQSPKYLFRKEGQNVTLSCEQNLNHDAMYWYRQDPGQGLRLIYYSQIVNDFQKGDIAEGYSVSREKKESFPLTVTSAQKNPTAFYLCASSLGTGTGNTIYFGEGSWLTVV.

CDR3 DNA: TGTGCCAGCAGTCCCCTCGCTGGGCCCGAAGAAGTGACAGATACGCAGTATTTT. Translation: CASSPLAGPEEVTDTQYF. The genes are TRBV27 and TRBJ2-3; D call uncertain. The CDR3 length is 18 residues. CDR1 MNHEY and CDR2 SMNVEV come from the germline V gene (reference sequence). V was shortened by 5 bases and J by 3 bases, with 24 bases between the two germline ends.

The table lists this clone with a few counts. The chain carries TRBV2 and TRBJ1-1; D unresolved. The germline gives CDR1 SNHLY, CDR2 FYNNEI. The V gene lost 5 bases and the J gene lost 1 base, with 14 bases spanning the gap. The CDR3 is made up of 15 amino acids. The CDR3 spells CASSPSLDGNTEAFF. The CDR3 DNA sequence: TGTGCCAGCAGTCCCTCTCTTGACGGGAACACTGAAGCTTTCTTT.

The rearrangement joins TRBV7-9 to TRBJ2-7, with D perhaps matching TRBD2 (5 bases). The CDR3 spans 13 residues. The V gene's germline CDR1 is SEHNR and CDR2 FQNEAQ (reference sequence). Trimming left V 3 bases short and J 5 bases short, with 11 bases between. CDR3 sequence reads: CASSFSLAHEQYF. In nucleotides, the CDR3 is TGTGCCAGCAGCTTTAGTCTAGCCCACGAGCAGTACTTC.

The DNA of the CDR3 is TGTGCCAGTAGTATACGGGGGGGCGCCACTGAAGCTTTCTTT. Residues: CASSIRGGATEAFF. The chain has TRBV19 and TRBJ1-1, with D possibly TRBD1 on 6 matching bases. This CDR3 spans 14 amino acids. V lost 2 bases and J 4 bases, leaving 11 bases between the germline ends. Germline assignment: CDR1 LNHDA and CDR2 SQIVND (reference sequence). The complete variable domain, with remaining parts taken from reference TRBV19 and TRBJ1-1, reads DGGITQSPKYLFRKEGQNVTLSCEQNLNHDAMYWYRQDPGQGLRLIYYSQIVNDFQKGDIAEGYSVSREKKESFPLTVTSAQKNPTAFYLCASSIRGGATEAFFGQGTRLTVV.

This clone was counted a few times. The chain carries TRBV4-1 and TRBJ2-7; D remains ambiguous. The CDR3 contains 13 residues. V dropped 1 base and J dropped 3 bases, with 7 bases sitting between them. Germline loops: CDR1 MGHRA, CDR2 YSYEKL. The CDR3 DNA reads TGCGCCAGCAGCCAAGCAATAGGCTACGAGCAGTACTTC. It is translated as CASSQAIGYEQYF.

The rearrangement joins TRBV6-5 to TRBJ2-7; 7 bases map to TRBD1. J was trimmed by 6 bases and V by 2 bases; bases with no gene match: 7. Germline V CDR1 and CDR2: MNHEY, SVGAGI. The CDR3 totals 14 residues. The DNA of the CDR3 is TGTGCCAGCAGTTACAGCGAGGGGGCTAGCGAGCAGTACTTC. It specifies CASSYSEGASEQYF.

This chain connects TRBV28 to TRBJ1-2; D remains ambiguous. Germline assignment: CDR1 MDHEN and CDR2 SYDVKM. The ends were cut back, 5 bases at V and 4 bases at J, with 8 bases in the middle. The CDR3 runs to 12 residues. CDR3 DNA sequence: TGTGCCAGCAGTGCCCCCGCCTATGGCTACACCTTC. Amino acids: CASSAPAYGYTF.

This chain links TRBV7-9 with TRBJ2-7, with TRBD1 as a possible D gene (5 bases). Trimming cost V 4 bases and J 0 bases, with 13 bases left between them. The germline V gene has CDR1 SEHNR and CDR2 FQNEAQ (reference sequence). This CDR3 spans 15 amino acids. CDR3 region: CASSYTGDSSYEQYF. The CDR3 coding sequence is TGTGCCAGCAGCTATACAGGAGATAGCTCCTACGAGCAGTACTTC.

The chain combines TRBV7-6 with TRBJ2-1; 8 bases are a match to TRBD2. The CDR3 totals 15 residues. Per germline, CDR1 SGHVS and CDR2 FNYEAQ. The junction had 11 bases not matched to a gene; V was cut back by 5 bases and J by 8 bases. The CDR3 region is CASSRSGSSIDEQFF. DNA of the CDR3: TGTGCCAGCAGCCGGAGCGGGAGCAGTATCGATGAGCAGTTCTTC.

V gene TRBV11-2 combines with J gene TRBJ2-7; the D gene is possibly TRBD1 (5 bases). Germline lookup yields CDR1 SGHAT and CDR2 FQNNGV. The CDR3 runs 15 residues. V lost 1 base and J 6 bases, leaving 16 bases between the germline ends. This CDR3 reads CASSLVLIGQGEQYF. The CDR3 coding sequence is TGTGCCAGCAGCTTAGTTCTAATAGGGCAGGGCGAGCAGTACTTC. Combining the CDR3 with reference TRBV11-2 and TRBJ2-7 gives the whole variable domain EAGVAQSPRYKIIEKRQSVAFWCNPISGHATLYWYQQILGQGPKLLIQFQNNGVVDDSQLPKDRFSAERLKGVDSTLKIQPAKLEDSAVYLCASSLVLIGQGEQYFGPGTRLTVT.

The CDR3 is CASTGAGGFNYGYTF. In DNA, the CDR3 is TGTGCCAGCACCGGGGCGGGCGGGTTCAACTATGGCTACACCTTC. The chain is built from TRBV27 and TRBJ1-2; D is possibly TRBD1 (5 bases). The CDR3 sequence is 15 residues long. Trimming removed 7 bases at V and 2 bases at J, with 17 bases between. CDR1 is MNHEY, CDR2 SMNVEV, per germline (reference sequence).

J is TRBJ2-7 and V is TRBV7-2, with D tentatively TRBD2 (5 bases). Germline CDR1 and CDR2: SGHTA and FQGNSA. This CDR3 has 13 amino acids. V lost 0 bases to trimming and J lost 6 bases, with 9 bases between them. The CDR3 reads CASSLASVSEQYF. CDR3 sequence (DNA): TGTGCCAGCAGCTTAGCTAGCGTAAGCGAGCAGTACTTC. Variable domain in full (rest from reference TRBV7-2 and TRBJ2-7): GAGVSQSPSNKVTEKGKDVELRCDPISGHTALYWYRQSLGQGLEFLIYFQGNSAPDKSGLPSDRFSAERTGGSVSTLTIQRTQQEDSAVYLCASSLASVSEQYFGPGTRLTVT.

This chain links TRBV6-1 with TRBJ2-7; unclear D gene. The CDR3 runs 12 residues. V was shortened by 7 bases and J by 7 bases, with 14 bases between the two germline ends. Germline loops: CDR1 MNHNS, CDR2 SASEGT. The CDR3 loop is CASTQPLREQYF. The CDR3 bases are TGTGCCAGCACCCAGCCCCTAAGAGAGCAGTACTTC.

CDR3 protein: CASSFSEENIQYF. CDR3 sequence (DNA): TGTGCCAGCAGCTTTTCGGAGGAAAACATTCAGTACTTC. The chain combines TRBV5-6 with TRBJ2-4; possible D gene TRBD2, 5 bases. The CDR3 sequence is 13 residues long. The germline V gene has CDR1 SGHDT and CDR2 YYEEEE. Trimming removed 2 bases from V and 5 bases from J, with 8 bases in between.

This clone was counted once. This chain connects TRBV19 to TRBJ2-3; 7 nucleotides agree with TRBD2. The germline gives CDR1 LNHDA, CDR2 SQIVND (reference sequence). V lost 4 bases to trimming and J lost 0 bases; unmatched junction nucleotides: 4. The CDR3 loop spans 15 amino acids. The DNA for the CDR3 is TGTGCCAGTAGTAATCGACTAGCTAGCACAGATACGCAGTATTTT. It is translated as CASSNRLASTDTQYF. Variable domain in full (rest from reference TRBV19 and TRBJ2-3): DGGITQSPKYLFRKEGQNVTLSCEQNLNHDAMYWYRQDPGQGLRLIYYSQIVNDFQKGDIAEGYSVSREKKESFPLTVTSAQKNPTAFYLCASSNRLASTDTQYFGPGTRLTVL.

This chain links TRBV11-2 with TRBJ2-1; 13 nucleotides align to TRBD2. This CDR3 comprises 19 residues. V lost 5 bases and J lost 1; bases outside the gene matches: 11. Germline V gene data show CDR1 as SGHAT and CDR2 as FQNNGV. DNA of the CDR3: TGTGCCAGCAGCGTGACTAGCGGGAGGTTCATCCTATCCTACAATGAGCAGTTCTTC. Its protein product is CASSVTSGRFILSYNEQFF.

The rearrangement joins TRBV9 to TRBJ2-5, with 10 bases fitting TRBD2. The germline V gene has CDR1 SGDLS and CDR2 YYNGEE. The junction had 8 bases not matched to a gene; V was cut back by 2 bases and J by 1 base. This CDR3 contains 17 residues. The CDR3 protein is CASSVELWTSGQETQYF. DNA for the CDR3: TGTGCCAGCAGCGTCGAACTCTGGACTAGCGGCCAAGAGACCCAGTACTTC. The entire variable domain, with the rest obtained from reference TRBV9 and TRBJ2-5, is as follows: DSGVTQTPKHLITATGQRVTLRCSPRSGDLSVYWYQQSLDQGLQFLIQYYNGEERAKGNILERFSAQQFPDLHSELNLSSLELGDSALYFCASSVELWTSGQETQYFGPGTRLLVL.

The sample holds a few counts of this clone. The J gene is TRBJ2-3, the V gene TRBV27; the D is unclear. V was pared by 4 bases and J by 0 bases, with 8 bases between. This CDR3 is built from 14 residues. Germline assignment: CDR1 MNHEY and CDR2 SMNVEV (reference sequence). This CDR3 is CASSSILSTDTQYF. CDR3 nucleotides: TGTGCCAGCAGTTCCATCCTTAGCACAGATACGCAGTATTTT.